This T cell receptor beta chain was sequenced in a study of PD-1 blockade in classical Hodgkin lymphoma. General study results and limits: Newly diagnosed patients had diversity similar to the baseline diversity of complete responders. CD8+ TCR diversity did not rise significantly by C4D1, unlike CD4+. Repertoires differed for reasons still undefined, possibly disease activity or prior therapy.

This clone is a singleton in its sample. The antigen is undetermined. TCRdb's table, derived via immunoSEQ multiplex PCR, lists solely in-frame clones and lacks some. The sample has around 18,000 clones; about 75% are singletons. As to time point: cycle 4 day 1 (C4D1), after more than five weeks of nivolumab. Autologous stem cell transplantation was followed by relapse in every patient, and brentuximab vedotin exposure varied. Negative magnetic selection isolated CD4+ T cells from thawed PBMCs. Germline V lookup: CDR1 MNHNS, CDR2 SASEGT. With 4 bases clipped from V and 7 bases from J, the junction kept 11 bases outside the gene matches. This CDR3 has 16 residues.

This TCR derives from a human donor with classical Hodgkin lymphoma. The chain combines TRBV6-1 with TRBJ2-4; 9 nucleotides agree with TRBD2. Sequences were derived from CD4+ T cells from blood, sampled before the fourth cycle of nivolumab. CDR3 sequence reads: CASSGYGGGATNIQYF. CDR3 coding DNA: TGTGCCAGCAGTGGATATGGCGGGGGGGCCACGAACATTCAGTACTTC.